Presented here are 14 T cell receptor beta chains from one specimen sequenced in a study of T-cell memory formation after mild COVID-19. TCRdb redid the calling of the 5' RACE reads with MiXCR, one entry per CDR3 protein. Of 50,000 or so distinct CDR3 sequences in the sample, 9% to 15% were seen once. The material sequenced was PBMCs or a T cell subset sorted from them (not recorded which). The receptor source for this set is a man between 18 and 35 years old who had mild COVID-19 (a few samples of this study predate the infection). Cell type and time point are not known.

This clonotype was seen at least ten times. The gene calls are TRBV20-1 and TRBJ2-5, with a possible D match to TRBD2 (7 bases). Trimming cost V 8 bases and J 4 bases, with 14 bases left between them. This CDR3 has 12 amino acids. CDR1 and CDR2 (germline): DFQATT, SNEGSKA (reference sequence). CDR3 amino acids: CSPKGGGETQYF. The CDR3 nucleotides read TGCAGTCCCAAAGGGGGGGGAGAGACCCAGTACTTC.

This clonotype was detected ten times or more. V usage is TRBV7-8 and J usage is TRBJ2-7, with 8 bases that match TRBD2. From germline, CDR1 is SGHVS and CDR2 FQNEAQ. Trimming took 0 bases from V and 2 from J; bases not matched to a gene: 6. The CDR3 contains 16 residues. CDR3: CASSLAPAGATYEQYV. The CDR3 coding sequence is TGTGCCAGCAGCTTAGCGCCAGCGGGGGCAACCTACGAGCAGTACGTC.

In its sample, this clonotype was seen a few times. The chain uses TRBV6-2 or TRBV6-3 and TRBJ2-3, with D perhaps TRBD1 (5 bases). CDR1 is MNHEY, CDR2 SVGEGT, per germline. The CDR3 contains 17 residues. The V and J ends lost 2 bases and 2 bases respectively, with 17 bases between them. The CDR3 sequence: CASSYVFGRGTTDTQYF. CDR3 DNA sequence: TGTGCCAGCAGTTACGTCTTCGGTAGGGGCACCACAGATACGCAGTATTTT.

This sequence joins TRBV29-1 and TRBJ1-3, with unresolved D. The germline V gene encodes CDR1 SQVTM and CDR2 ANQGSEA. The CDR3 runs 11 residues. The ends were cut back, 7 bases at V and 0 bases at J, with 4 bases in the middle. The DNA for the CDR3 is TGCAGCGGGGACTCTGGAAACACCATATATTTT. It codes for CSGDSGNTIYF.

The chain uses TRBV7-2 and TRBJ1-6, with a weak D call TRBD1 (6 bases). Germline V lookup: CDR1 SGHTA, CDR2 FQGNSA. The CDR3 covers 21 residues. Deletions cut 6 bases from V and 5 bases from J, with 32 bases between. CDR3 DNA sequence: TGTGCCAGCAGTTTTAGTGTTTTATCGCCGGGACACCGACCTAATAATTCACCCCTCCACTTT. Its translation: CASSFSVLSPGHRPNNSPLHF. Filled out from reference TRBV7-2 and TRBJ1-6, the complete variable domain reads GAGVSQSPSNKVTEKGKDVELRCDPISGHTALYWYRQSLGQGLEFLIYFQGNSAPDKSGLPSDRFSAERTGGSVSTLTIQRTQQEDSAVYLCASSFSVLSPGHRPNNSPLHFGNGTRLTVT.

This clonotype was observed at least ten times. This rearrangement joins TRBV7-6 to TRBJ2-1; 11 bases map to TRBD2. V lost 5 bases and J lost 5; bases outside the gene matches: 5. The CDR3 runs to 15 residues. Germline CDR1 reads SGHVS; CDR2 reads FNYEAQ. The CDR3 sequence: CASSKTSGVDNEQFF. As DNA, the CDR3 is TGTGCCAGCAGCAAGACTAGCGGGGTCGACAATGAGCAGTTCTTC.

The chain carries TRBV7-2 and TRBJ1-4, with TRBD1 matching 10 bases. The CDR3 is 21 amino acids. Germline V CDR1 and CDR2: SGHTA, FQGNSA. Trimming at V came to 0 bases and at J to 6 bases, leaving 19 bases not matched to a gene. Here the CDR3 DNA reads TGTGCCAGCAGCTTAGCGATTGGGTCCGGGACAGGGGATCTCGGGTATGAAAAACTGTTTTTT. Translated, it gives CASSLAIGSGTGDLGYEKLFF.

V usage is TRBV28 and J usage is TRBJ1-5; 7 bases are a match to TRBD1. Looked up from germline, CDR1 is MDHEN and CDR2 is SYDVKM. J was trimmed by 15 bases and V by 6 bases; bases with no gene match: 11. The CDR3 extends over 12 amino acids. The CDR3 DNA follows: TGTGCCAGCAGGCTACAGGGGAGTGCTCCGCATTTT. Translating gives CASRLQGSAPHF.

This clonotype has ten or more counts. V is TRBV7-2 and J is TRBJ2-4; 8 positions match TRBD2. There are 19 residues in the CDR3. Germline CDR1 is SGHTA and CDR2 is FQGNSA. With 0 bases clipped from V and 0 bases from J, the junction kept 10 bases outside the gene matches. The DNA of the CDR3 is TGTGCCAGCAGCTTAGCCTTGGCGCGGGGGGTACTAGCCAAAAACATTCAGTACTTC. This translates into CASSLALARGVLAKNIQYF.

This clonotype occurred many times. This rearrangement joins TRBV5-1 to TRBJ2-7, with D maybe TRBD1 (5 bases). With 0 bases removed from V and 5 bases from J, the gap between germline ends came to 12 bases. The CDR3 is 14 residues long. Germline-derived CDR1 and CDR2 are SGHRS and YFSETQ. Here the CDR3 reads CASSLGVIGDEQYV. DNA of the CDR3: TGCGCCAGCAGCTTGGGGGTTATAGGGGACGAGCAGTACGTC.

This clonotype was seen only a few times. This chain uses TRBV12-3 or TRBV12-4 with TRBJ2-7; D may match TRBD1 or TRBD2 (5 bases each). This CDR3 has 14 residues. The V end lost 2 bases, the J end lost 6 bases, and 14 bases lay between the germline ends. The DNA of the CDR3 is TGTGCCAGCAGTTTATTCAGGGAGTCAGGCGAGCAGTACTTC. It encodes CASSLFRESGEQYF.

This clonotype came up a few times. The rearrangement joins TRBV5-1 to TRBJ2-5; the D call may be TRBD1 or TRBD2 (6 bases each). CDR1 SGHRS and CDR2 YFSETQ come from the germline V gene. This CDR3 contains 15 residues. V was cut by 1 base and J by 3 bases, with 13 bases left in between. CDR3 residues: CASSLLGGGEETQYF. As DNA, the CDR3 is TGCGCCAGCAGCTTGCTGGGGGGCGGGGAAGAGACCCAGTACTTC.

The chain links TRBV10-3 to TRBJ2-3; D ambiguous. V was pared by 6 bases and J by 6 bases, with 10 bases between. The germline V gene has CDR1 ENHRY and CDR2 SYGVKD. CDR3 length: 12 residues. DNA for the CDR3: TGTGCCATCAGGGACGTAGTGGATACGCAGTATTTT. Residues: CAIRDVVDTQYF.

This chain uses TRBV5-1 with TRBJ2-1; 10 bases match TRBD2. V was clipped by 2 bases and J by 7 bases; unmatched bases: 6. The CDR3 has 15 residues. Germline V lookup: CDR1 SGHRS, CDR2 YFSETQ. The CDR3, as DNA: TGCGCCAGCAGCTTAGCGGGGGGGCCATGGAATGAGCAGTTCTTC. Protein sequence: CASSLAGGPWNEQFF.